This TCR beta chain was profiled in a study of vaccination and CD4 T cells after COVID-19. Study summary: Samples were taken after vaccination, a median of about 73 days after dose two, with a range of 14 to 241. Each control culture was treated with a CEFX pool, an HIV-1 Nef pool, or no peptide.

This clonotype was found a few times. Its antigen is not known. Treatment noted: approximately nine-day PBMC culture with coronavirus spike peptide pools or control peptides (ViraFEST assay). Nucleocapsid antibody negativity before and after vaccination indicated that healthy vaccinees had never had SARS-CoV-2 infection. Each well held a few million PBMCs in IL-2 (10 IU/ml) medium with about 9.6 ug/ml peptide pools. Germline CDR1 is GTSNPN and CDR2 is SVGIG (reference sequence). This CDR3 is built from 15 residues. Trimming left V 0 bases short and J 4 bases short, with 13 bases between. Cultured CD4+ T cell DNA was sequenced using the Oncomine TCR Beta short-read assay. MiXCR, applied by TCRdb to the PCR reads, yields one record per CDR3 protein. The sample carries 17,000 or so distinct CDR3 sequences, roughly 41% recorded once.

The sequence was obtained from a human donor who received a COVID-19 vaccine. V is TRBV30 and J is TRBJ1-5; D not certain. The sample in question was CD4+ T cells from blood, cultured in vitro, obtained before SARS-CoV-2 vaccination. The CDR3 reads CAWSVRTGSNQPQHF. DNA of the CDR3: TGTGCCTGGAGTGTACGGACGGGTTCGAATCAGCCCCAGCATTTT.